The T cell receptor beta chain described here comes from a study of response to subunit inactivated influenza vaccine. Points on this clonotype: Its target is not known.

TCRdb itself ran the RT-PCR reads through MiXCR, one entry per CDR3 protein. The sample records around 570,000 distinct CDR3 sequences, about 11% being singletons. Findings and limits, study-wide: That few new T cells are recruited by each seasonal influenza vaccination was the authors' suggestion.

J was trimmed by 1 base and V by 6 bases; bases with no gene match: 5. The CDR3 is 16 amino acids. The same specimen was also included in a second study, on T cells expressing NK-cell markers. This second study notes: Production of TCR beta cDNA relied on 5'RACE template switching with UMIs. An anti-gamma-delta TCR antibody confined sorting to alpha-beta TCR T cells across several of the experiments.

Source: PBMCs from blood, taken on the day of vaccination. The chain links TRBV12-3 or TRBV12-4 to TRBJ2-4, with 11 nucleotides matching TRBD1. The sequence came from a man aged 50 to 59 who received an inactivated influenza vaccine. The CDR3 nucleotides are TGTGCCAGCAGGACGGGACAGGGGGAGGCCAAAAACATTCAGTACTTC. Translation gives CASRTGQGEAKNIQYF.